These 9 T cell receptor beta chains came from one sample sequenced in a study of blood T cells in healthy people across ages (dated by TCRdb to 2015 to 2017). Library preparation used 5' RACE. Instrument on record: Illumina HiSeq 2500. A second PCR of roughly 7 to 11 cycles was performed with a sample-barcoded 5' primer and a J-beta primer mix. TCRdb reprocessing: public reads trimmed at Q25 with fastp, clones called with MiXCR, in-frame beta chains kept. Duplicate CDR3 protein sequences are folded into a single record with the most common DNA and genes. The sample table holds about 620,000 distinct CDR3 sequences, of which around a fifth were seen once. Together, the top ten hold roughly 3.4% of the sample. Input material: blood. The source is a man aged 70-80 years in good health.

This chain connects TRBV5-1 to TRBJ2-1; 7 bases agree with TRBD1. From germline, CDR1 is SGHRS and CDR2 YFSETQ. V lost 4 bases, J lost 5 bases, and 9 bases stayed unmatched. CDR3 length equals 15 residues. In DNA form, the CDR3 reads TGCGCCAGCAGCCGAGAGGGGGCCGGGGACAATGAGCAGTTCTTC. Encoded protein: CASSREGAGDNEQFF.

This sequence joins TRBV5-1 and TRBJ2-2; 9 bases are shared with TRBD1. J gave up 6 bases and V 3 bases, and 6 bases lay outside the gene matches. Per germline, CDR1 SGHRS and CDR2 YFSETQ. The CDR3 has 15 amino acids. Here the CDR3 reads CASSWGDRDAGELFF. The DNA for the CDR3 is TGCGCCAGCAGCTGGGGGGACAGGGACGCCGGGGAGCTGTTTTTT. Full variable domain (remainder filled in from reference TRBV5-1 and TRBJ2-2): KAGVTQTPRYLIKTRGQQVTLSCSPISGHRSVSWYQQTPGQGLQFLFEYFSETQRNKGNFPGRFSGRQFSNSRSEMNVSTLELGDSALYLCASSWGDRDAGELFFGEGSRLTVL.

The chain uses TRBV4-1 and TRBJ2-5, with D maybe TRBD1 (5 bases). Near its end, the DNA agrees better with TRBJ2-7, so the J call may be wrong. The CDR3 loop spans 15 amino acids. Germline V gene data show CDR1 as MGHRA and CDR2 as YSYEKL. CDR3 sequence: CASSPTGVVSYEQYF. The CDR3 region has the DNA TGCGCCAGCAGTCCTACAGGAGTCGTTTCCTACGAGCAGTACTTC.

This clonotype has only a few counts. The junction differs from germline at one of its ends, possibly a read error. The CDR3 nucleotides read TGTGCTAGCAGCTTATCCGACCTCACAGATACGCAGTATTTT. Its translation: CASSLSDLTDTQYF. This rearrangement joins TRBV7-7 to TRBJ2-3; D is undetermined. The CDR3 has 14 residues. Germline CDR1 and CDR2: SSHAT and FNYEAQ (reference sequence).

This clonotype was observed a handful of times. This rearrangement joins TRBV6-6 to TRBJ2-2; 10 positions agree with TRBD2. V lost 4 bases, J lost 1 base, and 3 bases stayed unmatched. CDR1 and CDR2 from the germline V gene are MNHNY and SVGAGI (reference sequence). There are 16 residues in the CDR3. In DNA, the CDR3 is TGTGCCAGCAGTTCCTGGACTAGCGGGAACACCGGGGAGCTGTTTTTT. Its protein product is CASSSWTSGNTGELFF.

This clonotype has just a few counts. The chain uses TRBV20-1 and TRBJ2-7; TRBD2 agrees at 12 bases. The germline CDR1 and CDR2 sequences are DFQATT and SNEGSKA (reference sequence). This CDR3 is built from 16 residues. V shed 1 base and J 2 bases; nucleotides not matched to a gene: 6. CDR3 protein: CSARGLAGGITYEQYF. Written as DNA, the CDR3 is TGCAGTGCTAGAGGGCTAGCGGGAGGGATTACCTACGAGCAGTACTTC.

This clonotype has just a few counts. V and J are TRBV6-2 or TRBV6-3 and TRBJ2-5; TRBD1 might be the D (7 bases). Germline assignment: CDR1 MNHEY and CDR2 SVGEGT. V lost 0 bases to trimming and J lost 4 bases, with 12 bases between them. CDR3 length: 15 residues. The CDR3 sequence is CASSYSTGRGETQYF. In DNA, the CDR3 is TGTGCCAGCAGTTACTCGACAGGGCGGGGAGAGACCCAGTACTTC.

V is TRBV7-2 and J is TRBJ2-1, with TRBD2 identical over 11 bases. With 5 bases clipped from V and 5 bases from J, the junction kept 17 bases outside the gene matches. Germline V gives CDR1 SGHTA, CDR2 FQGNSA. This CDR3 is built from 19 residues. The CDR3 bases are TGTGCCAGCAGCCTCCGACTACTACTAGCGGGAGTTCACCACAATGAGCAGTTCTTC. This sequence encodes CASSLRLLLAGVHHNEQFF. Full variable domain (remainder filled in from reference TRBV7-2 and TRBJ2-1): GAGVSQSPSNKVTEKGKDVELRCDPISGHTALYWYRQSLGQGLEFLIYFQGNSAPDKSGLPSDRFSAERTGGSVSTLTIQRTQQEDSAVYLCASSLRLLLAGVHHNEQFFGPGTRLTVL.

The chain joins TRBV15 to TRBJ2-7; possible D gene TRBD2, 6 bases. Between the trimmed V and J ends, which lost 4 bases and 6 bases, there was a span of 16 bases. CDR3 length: 14 amino acids. Germline CDR1 and CDR2: LNHNV and YYDKDF (reference sequence). The DNA for the CDR3 is TGTGCCACCAGCATTGGGGACTCCCCGAGCGAGCAGTACTTC. Protein: CATSIGDSPSEQYF.